A selection of T cell receptor beta chains follows, all from one sample in a study of cytomegalovirus exposure and HLA in healthy donors. This table comes from immunoSEQ multiplex PCR, and its TCRdb copy is limited to in-frame clones, with some not included. The sample lists roughly 100,000 clones, 75% to 85% seen once, with over 9% in the top ten. The sample was PBMCs. The receptors derive from a woman aged 18 to 35 in good health and CMV-seropositive. Each CDR3 is given with its conserved first and last residue. The D gene is left open where the match is weak.

TRBJ1-3,.,TRBV7-6,CASSLGAVSGNTIYF
TRBJ2-7,TRBD1,TRBV7-9,CASSKLDRVEQYF
TRBJ1-1,.,TRBV19,CASSIIGGRAITEAFF
TRBJ2-1,TRBD2,TRBV30,CAWSVPHRTSGGNEQFF
TRBJ1-2,.,TRBV14,CASSQDRRQGFANYGYTF
TRBJ2-7,TRBD1,TRBV7-8,CASSARPQGAKVYEQYF
TRBJ2-5,.,TRBV10-1,CASSDDGGLTSGETQYF
TRBJ1-1,.,TRBV5-1,CASRPSGVALSTEAFF
TRBJ1-2,TRBD1,TRBV28,CASNQGVANYGYTF
TRBJ1-5,.,TRBV6-5,CASSLGLYSNQPQHF
TRBJ2-3,TRBD1,TRBV5-8,CASSLKDRVASEYF
TRBJ2-7,.,TRBV25-1,CASSLGDEQYF
TRBJ2-7,.,TRBV5-1,CASSLDGSSYEQYF
TRBJ1-2,.,TRBV7-3,CASSLSGGSYGYTF
TRBJ2-3,TRBD2,TRBV5-1,CATRLVAGDADTQYF
TRBJ2-5,TRBD2,TRBV19,CASSLLAGGPETQYF
TRBJ2-7,.,TRBV11-2,CASTQVGMAGAYGEQYF
TRBJ2-1,.,TRBV14,CASSQVPRVQFF
TRBJ2-5,.,TRBV9,CASSVGGGRLSETQYF
TRBJ1-5,.,TRBV5-1,CASSLGGDQPQHF
TRBJ1-1,.,TRBV27,CASSLPGAEAFF
TRBJ2-3,.,TRBV30,CAWSVLPDTQYF
TRBJ1-1,.,TRBV19,CASSMIGQMNTEAFF
TRBJ2-5,.,TRBV7-8,CASSLADYQETQYF
TRBJ1-5,TRBD1,TRBV19,CASNDRENQPQHF
TRBJ2-4,TRBD2,TRBV19,CASSIQRGIKNIQYF
TRBJ1-3,.,TRBV11-2,CASSLVGNGNTIYF
TRBJ1-2,.,TRBV7-9,CASSLLQSLTNYGYTF
TRBJ1-6,.,TRBV7-8,CASSLVAGAWSPLHF
TRBJ1-5,.,TRBV2,CASSSSAPRDQPQHF
TRBJ2-1,.,TRBV5-1,CASSPAGLAFGPNEQFF
TRBJ2-5,.,TRBV20-1,CSASSTGTQYF
TRBJ2-2,.,TRBV5-8,CASSLDSPNTGELFF
TRBJ2-1,.,TRBV4-1,CASGSGSHNEQFF
TRBJ1-4,TRBD1,TRBV5-8,CASTRDREGEKLFF
TRBJ2-3,.,TRBV9,CASSVGHTSTDTQYF
TRBJ2-7,.,TRBV27,CASSSCPLCSYEQYF